The 32 T cell receptor beta chains below all came from one sample that was sequenced in a study of blood T cell repertoires in COVID-19. The data were produced by immunoSEQ multiplex PCR, yet TCRdb's version contains in-frame clones alone and is incomplete. The table lists 190,000 or so clones, roughly 89% of them singletons. Sequenced material: peripheral blood. All receptors derive from a woman aged 18-29 years who had recovered from COVID-19.

J is TRBJ2-3 and V is TRBV6-4; TRBD2 matches at 7 bases. CDR1 MRHNA and CDR2 SNTAGT come from the germline V gene. This CDR3 spans 14 amino acids. J gave up 4 bases and V 3 bases, and 4 bases lay outside the gene matches. The CDR3 reads CASSETSTADTQYF. The CDR3 DNA follows: TGTGCCAGCAGTGAGACTAGCACGGCAGATACGCAGTATTTT.

The sample holds a few counts of this clone. V gene TRBV18 combines with J gene TRBJ1-3; 8 positions agree with TRBD1. The CDR3 covers 17 residues. V trimming: 4 bases; J trimming: 0 bases; junction bases outside the gene matches: 8. The germline gives CDR1 KGHSH, CDR2 LQKENI. CDR3 nucleotide sequence: TGTGCCAGCTCACTCTCGGGGACAGGACTCTCTGGAAACACCATATATTTT. Translating gives CASSLSGTGLSGNTIYF.

The chain couples TRBV7-3 to TRBJ2-1, with 14 bases aligning to TRBD2. The CDR3 is made up of 15 amino acids. CDR1 and CDR2 from the germline V gene are SGHTA and FQGTGA. With V trimmed by 5 bases and J by 6 bases, 3 bases remained unmatched. The CDR3 DNA is TGTGCCAGCAGCGCCGGGACTAGCGGGAGCAATGAGCAGTTCTTC. Protein product: CASSAGTSGSNEQFF.

The CDR3 region has the DNA TGTGCCAGCAGCCACAGGGGTGGCACTGAAGCTTTCTTT. Protein sequence: CASSHRGGTEAFF. The chain has TRBV3-1 (or the pseudogene TRBV3-2) and TRBJ1-1; D possibly corresponds to TRBD1 (6 bases). CDR1 is LGHDT, CDR2 YNNKEL, per germline (reference sequence). V was pared by 3 bases and J by 4 bases, with 9 bases between. The CDR3 runs to 13 residues.

The chain employs TRBV28 and TRBJ2-5; D perhaps matches TRBD1 (6 bases). Looked up from germline, CDR1 is MDHEN and CDR2 is SYDVKM. The CDR3 length is 14 residues. The V end lost 2 bases, the J end lost 2 bases, and 9 bases lay between the germline ends. The CDR3 region is CASSLPTGQETQYF. The DNA of the CDR3 is TGTGCCAGCAGTTTACCAACAGGGCAAGAGACCCAGTACTTC.

The chain uses TRBV5-1 and TRBJ1-1, with 10 bases identical to TRBD1. With 3 bases clipped from V and 0 bases from J, the junction kept 5 bases outside the gene matches. Germline loops: CDR1 SGHRS, CDR2 YFSETQ. There are 16 residues in the CDR3. The CDR3 region has the DNA TGCGCCAGCAGCTCATCGACAGGGGGCTTGAACACTGAAGCTTTCTTT. Its translation: CASSSSTGGLNTEAFF.

The J gene is TRBJ2-7, the V gene TRBV19, with D tentatively TRBD2 (5 bases). Germline V gene data show CDR1 as LNHDA and CDR2 as SQIVND (reference sequence). The CDR3 runs to 16 residues. V was pared by 4 bases and J by 1 base, with 17 bases between. The CDR3 here is CASSTLGYLASYEQYV. In DNA form, the CDR3 reads TGTGCCAGTAGTACTTTGGGATATCTAGCTTCCTACGAGCAGTACGTC.

The genes are TRBV2 and TRBJ2-1; TRBD2 aligns across 8 bases. The germline gives CDR1 SNHLY, CDR2 FYNNEI. The CDR3 loop spans 17 amino acids. J gave up 2 bases and V 4 bases, and 10 bases lay outside the gene matches. This CDR3 reads CASSVTSGGPPYNEQFF. The CDR3 nucleotides read TGTGCCAGCAGTGTAACGAGCGGGGGCCCCCCCTACAATGAGCAGTTCTTC.

The genes are TRBV7-9 and TRBJ2-1, with 8 positions matching TRBD2. Germline V lookup: CDR1 SEHNR, CDR2 FQNEAQ (reference sequence). V lost 4 bases, J lost 2 bases, and 10 bases stayed unmatched. The CDR3 loop spans 17 amino acids. For the CDR3, the DNA is TGTGCCAGCAGCTCCGACCGAGCGGGAGCGGCCTACAATGAGCAGTTCTTC. This codes for CASSSDRAGAAYNEQFF.

The chain carries TRBV6-5 and TRBJ1-2; TRBD1 might be the D (5 bases). This CDR3 region has 14 residues. The V gene lost 3 bases and the J gene lost 8 bases, with 16 bases spanning the gap. Germline-derived CDR1 and CDR2 are MNHEY and SVGAGI. CDR3 amino acids: CASSYGREARGYTF. DNA for the CDR3: TGTGCCAGCAGTTATGGCAGGGAAGCGCGGGGCTACACCTTC.

This clone was counted only a few times. CDR3 sequence: CASNRRTPRDYGYTF. The CDR3 DNA reads as TGTGCCAGCAACCGCCGGACTCCGAGGGACTATGGCTACACCTTC. This chain links TRBV5-6 with TRBJ1-2; D is unresolved. CDR1 is SGHDT and CDR2 is YYEEEE in the germline V gene. V was cut by 6 bases and J by 3 bases, with 18 bases left in between. This CDR3 has 15 amino acids.

V usage is TRBV27 and J usage is TRBJ2-1, with TRBD1 matching over 10 bases. From germline, CDR1 is MNHEY and CDR2 SMNVEV (reference sequence). V lost 5 bases to trimming and J lost 5 bases; unmatched junction nucleotides: 6. This CDR3 region has 15 residues. This chain's CDR3 is CASSPIGQGDNEQFF. The CDR3, as DNA: TGTGCCAGCAGTCCCATCGGACAGGGGGACAATGAGCAGTTCTTC.

This chain joins TRBV2 and TRBJ2-2, with TRBD2 identical over 7 bases. In germline, CDR1 is SNHLY, CDR2 FYNNEI. With 0 bases clipped from V and 0 bases from J, the junction kept 1 base outside the gene matches. CDR3 size: 16 residues. CDR3 amino acids: CASSEALAANTGELFF. In DNA, the CDR3 is TGTGCCAGCAGTGAAGCCCTAGCGGCGAACACCGGGGAGCTGTTTTTT.

The J gene is TRBJ1-5, the V gene TRBV11-2; maybe TRBD1 (5 bases). The CDR3 consists of 13 residues. V was trimmed by 5 bases and J by 6 bases, leaving 11 bases between them. Germline loops: CDR1 SGHAT, CDR2 FQNNGV. CDR3 in amino acids: CASSRGFTQPQHF. CDR3 DNA sequence: TGTGCCAGCAGCCGGGGGTTCACTCAGCCCCAGCATTTT.

The chain couples TRBV5-4 to TRBJ2-6; D is possibly TRBD2 (6 bases). This CDR3 is built from 13 residues. V shed 10 bases and J shed 4 bases, with 12 bases lying between them. The germline CDR1 and CDR2 sequences are SGHNT and YYREEE (reference sequence). In DNA form, the CDR3 reads TGTGCCGCCGGGAGATGGGGGGCCAACGTCCTGACTTTC. It codes for CAAGRWGANVLTF. Looking up the rest from reference TRBV5-4 and TRBJ2-6 gives the full variable domain: ETGVTQSPTHLIKTRGQQVTLRCSSQSGHNTVSWYQQALGQGPQFIFQYYREEENGRGNFPPRFSGLQFPNYSSELNVNALELDDSALYLCAAGRWGANVLTFGAGSRLTVL.

About this clone itself: Other DNA sequences within the sample encode an identical CDR3. This chain links TRBV29-1 with TRBJ1-5; the match to TRBD1 covers 10 bases. The CDR3 has 13 amino acids. Germline CDR1 and CDR2: SQVTM and ANQGSEA. The J segment lost 4 bases and the V segment lost 4 bases, leaving 1 base of the junction unmatched. The CDR3 region has the DNA TGCAGCGTTGGGACAGGGGGGAATCAGCCCCAGCATTTT. Amino acid sequence: CSVGTGGNQPQHF.

The rearrangement uses TRBV9 and TRBJ1-1; no firm D call. Per the germline V gene, CDR1 is SGDLS and CDR2 is YYNGEE. V was trimmed by 1 base and J by 7 bases, leaving 8 bases between them. The CDR3 has 12 amino acids. CDR3 DNA sequence: TGTGCCAGCAGCGTACCCAGTGGTGAAGCTTTCTTT. Its translation: CASSVPSGEAFF.

This rearrangement joins TRBV2 to TRBJ1-5, with a tentative D call TRBD1 (6 bases). Per germline, CDR1 SNHLY and CDR2 FYNNEI. The CDR3 has 15 residues. With 4 bases removed from V and 3 bases from J, the gap between germline ends came to 13 bases. CDR3 sequence reads: CASSGGGRDNQPQHF. CDR3 nucleotide sequence: TGTGCCAGCAGTGGGGGGGGGCGCGACAATCAGCCCCAGCATTTT.

Here the CDR3 reads CASSPSLREGYEQYV. The CDR3 nucleotides are TGTGCCAGCAGCCCAAGTCTGCGGGAGGGCTACGAGCAGTACGTC. The chain is built from TRBV9 and TRBJ2-7; 9 nucleotides match TRBD2. The germline CDR1 and CDR2 sequences are SGDLS and YYNGEE. Trimming at V came to 4 bases and at J to 3 bases, leaving 8 bases not matched to a gene. The CDR3 loop spans 15 amino acids.

The V gene is TRBV27, the J gene TRBJ2-7, with D possibly TRBD1 on 6 matching bases. Trimming removed 3 bases from V and 6 bases from J, with 15 bases in between. The germline gives CDR1 MNHEY, CDR2 SMNVEV (reference sequence). This CDR3 contains 14 residues. In DNA form, the CDR3 reads TGTGCCAGCAGTTTTCGTGGACAGTTCGGCGAGCAGTACTTC. Its translation is CASSFRGQFGEQYF.

The V gene is TRBV7-9, the J gene TRBJ1-1; no clear D gene. The V end was cut by 4 bases, the J end by 1 base, with 13 bases between. CDR3 length equals 15 residues. The V gene's germline CDR1 is SEHNR and CDR2 FQNEAQ (reference sequence). The CDR3 coding sequence is TGTGCCAGCAGCTCAAGGCAGGACTCGAACACTGAAGCTTTCTTT. Encoded protein: CASSSRQDSNTEAFF.

V gene TRBV18 combines with J gene TRBJ1-1, with 7 bases that match TRBD1. Germline CDR1 reads KGHSH; CDR2 reads LQKENI. With 1 base clipped from V and 5 bases from J, the junction kept 4 bases outside the gene matches. The CDR3 has 14 residues. The CDR3 is CASSPLGGLTEAFF. CDR3 in DNA: TGTGCCAGCTCACCACTAGGGGGCTTAACTGAAGCTTTCTTT.

This chain uses TRBV7-6 with TRBJ1-6, with 8 positions matching TRBD1. The germline V gene has CDR1 SGHVS and CDR2 FNYEAQ. J was trimmed by 10 bases and V by 2 bases; bases with no gene match: 7. CDR3 size: 15 residues. In nucleotides, the CDR3 is TGTGCCAGCAGCTTATACCAGACAGGGGTATCACCCCTCCACTTT. Encoded protein: CASSLYQTGVSPLHF.

This chain connects TRBV28 to TRBJ1-4; TRBD1 might be the D (5 bases). Trimming took 4 bases from V and 8 from J, leaving 14 bases between them. Germline CDR1 is MDHEN and CDR2 is SYDVKM. CDR3 length: 14 residues. CDR3 residues: CASSSTANREKLFF. The CDR3, as DNA: TGTGCCAGCAGTTCTACGGCAAACAGGGAAAAACTGTTTTTT.

V gene TRBV18 combines with J gene TRBJ2-1, with D possibly being TRBD2 (5 bases). Per germline, CDR1 KGHSH and CDR2 LQKENI. This CDR3 is built from 15 residues. Trimming took 1 base from V and 4 from J, leaving 11 bases between them. DNA for the CDR3: TGTGCCAGCTCACCACTTCGGACTCGATACAATGAGCAGTTCTTC. This translates into CASSPLRTRYNEQFF.

The gene calls are TRBV4-1 and TRBJ1-5; D perhaps matches TRBD1 (5 bases). V dropped 4 bases and J dropped 2 bases, with 9 bases sitting between them. Germline lookup yields CDR1 MGHRA and CDR2 YSYEKL. The CDR3 has 14 residues. The chain's CDR3 is CASSPRGGNQPQHF. In nucleotides, the CDR3 is TGCGCCAGCAGCCCGCGGGGGGGCAATCAGCCCCAGCATTTT.

The CDR3 coding sequence is TGTGCCAGTAGCACCTTGACAGGGGTAGTCGAGACCCAGTACTTC. It translates to CASSTLTGVVETQYF. The rearrangement uses TRBV19 and TRBJ2-5; 8 bases map to TRBD1. Germline lookup yields CDR1 LNHDA and CDR2 SQIVND (reference sequence). The CDR3 is made up of 15 amino acids. V shed 6 bases, J shed 5 bases, and the junction held 11 bases outside the gene matches.

The CDR3: CASSQDLGTSGTLSQETQYF. The CDR3 nucleotides read TGCGCCAGCAGCCAAGATCTTGGGACTAGCGGGACCCTCTCCCAAGAGACCCAGTACTTC. The chain carries TRBV4-3 and TRBJ2-5, with 13 positions matching TRBD2. Germline V gene sequence: CDR1 LGHNA, CDR2 YSLEER. The CDR3 totals 20 residues. With 0 bases clipped from V and 1 base from J, the junction kept 11 bases outside the gene matches.

The CDR3 nucleotides are TGCAGGGTCAACAGGGAGGGAGGCTACACCTTC. The encoded protein is CRVNREGGYTF. The J gene is TRBJ1-2, the V gene TRBV20-1; the D gene is possibly TRBD1 (6 bases). CDR1 and CDR2 from the germline V gene are DFQATT and SNEGSKA (reference sequence). CDR3 length equals 11 residues.

This clone occurred once. The V call is TRBV6-5, the J call TRBJ2-1; no definite D call. The CDR3 has 14 residues. Germline V gene sequence: CDR1 MNHEY, CDR2 SVGAGI. V lost 6 bases to trimming and J lost 8 bases, with 17 bases between them. In nucleotides, the CDR3 is TGTGCCAGCAGCCGAACCGTAACCTCGGATGAGCAGTTCTTC. This encodes CASSRTVTSDEQFF.

V gene TRBV5-6 combines with J gene TRBJ1-1, with unresolved D. The CDR3 contains 11 residues. Germline lookup yields CDR1 SGHDT and CDR2 YYEEEE. V lost 4 bases to trimming and J lost 6 bases, with 7 bases between them. The DNA for the CDR3 is TGTGCCAGCAGCCTAGGATCTGAAGCTTTCTTT. This translates into CASSLGSEAFF.

The chain has TRBV12-2 and TRBJ1-5; no DNA check was done on the table's D call, TRBD1. TRBV12-2 is termed a pseudogene. The CDR3 runs to 15 residues. CDR3 in amino acids: CASRFVRQTNQPQHF. The CDR3 DNA reads as TGTGCAAGTCGCTTCGTTAGACAGACTAATCAGCCCCAGCATTTT.